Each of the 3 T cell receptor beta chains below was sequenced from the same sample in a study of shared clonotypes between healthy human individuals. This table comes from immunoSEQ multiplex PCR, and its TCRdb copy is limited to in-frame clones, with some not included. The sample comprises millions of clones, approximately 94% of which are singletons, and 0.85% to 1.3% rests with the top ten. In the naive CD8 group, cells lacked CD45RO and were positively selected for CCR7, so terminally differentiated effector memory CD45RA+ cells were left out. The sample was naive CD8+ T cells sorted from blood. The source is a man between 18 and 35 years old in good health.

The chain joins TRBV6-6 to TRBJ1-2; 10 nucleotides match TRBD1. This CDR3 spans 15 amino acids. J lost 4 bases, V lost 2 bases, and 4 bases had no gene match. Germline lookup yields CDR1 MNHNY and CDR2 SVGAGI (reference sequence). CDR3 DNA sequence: TGTGCCAGCAGTTACCAGACAGGGGGCCTCTATGGCTACACCTTC. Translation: CASSYQTGGLYGYTF.

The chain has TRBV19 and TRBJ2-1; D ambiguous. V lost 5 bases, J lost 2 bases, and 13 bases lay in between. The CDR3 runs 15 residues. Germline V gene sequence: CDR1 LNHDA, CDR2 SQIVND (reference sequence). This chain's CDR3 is CASSDQDRPYNEQFF. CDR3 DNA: TGTGCCAGTAGTGACCAAGACCGGCCCTACAATGAGCAGTTCTTC.

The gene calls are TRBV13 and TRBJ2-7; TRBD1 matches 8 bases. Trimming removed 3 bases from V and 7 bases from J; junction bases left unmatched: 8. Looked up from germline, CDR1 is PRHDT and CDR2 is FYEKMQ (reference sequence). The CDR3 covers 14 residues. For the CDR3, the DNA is TGTGCCAGCAGCTTGGGGAGACAGGGGTGGGAGCAGTACTTC. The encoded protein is CASSLGRQGWEQYF.